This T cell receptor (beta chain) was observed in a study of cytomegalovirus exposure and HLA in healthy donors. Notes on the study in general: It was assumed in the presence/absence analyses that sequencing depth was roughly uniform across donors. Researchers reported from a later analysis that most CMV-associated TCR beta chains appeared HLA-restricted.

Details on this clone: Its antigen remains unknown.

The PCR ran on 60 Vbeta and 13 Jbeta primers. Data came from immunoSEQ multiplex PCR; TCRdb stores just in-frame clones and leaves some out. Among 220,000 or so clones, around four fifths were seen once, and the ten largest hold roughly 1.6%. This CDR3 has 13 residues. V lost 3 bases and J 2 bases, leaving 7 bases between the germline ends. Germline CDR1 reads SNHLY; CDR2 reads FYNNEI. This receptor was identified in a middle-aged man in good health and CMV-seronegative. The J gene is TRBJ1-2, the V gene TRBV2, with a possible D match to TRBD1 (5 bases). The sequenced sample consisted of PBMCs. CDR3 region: CASSDQGNYGYTF. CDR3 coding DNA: TGTGCCAGCAGTGACCAGGGAAACTATGGCTACACCTTC.